This T cell receptor (beta chain) was recovered during a study of Graves' ophthalmopathy and Graves' hyperthyroidism. Broader study findings: For predicting ophthalmopathy progression, the model had around 64% sensitivity and roughly 72% specificity. Most thyroid clonotypes expanded beyond 0.001 frequency were also found in blood.

This clonotype was detected ten times or more. What it binds is not known. This may stem from a read error, because a much larger clone lies one nucleotide away. The CDR3 covers 14 residues. CDR1 is MNHNS, CDR2 SASEGT, per germline. None of the included patients had other autoimmune diseases, uncontrolled infections, pregnancy or lactation, as these led to exclusion. Diagnostic conclusions were grounded in clinical symptoms, serum thyroxine, TRAb, thyroid ultrasound and orbital computed tomography. RNA served as the template for amplifying TCR beta CDR3 regions. HTBI primers primed a first-round RT-PCR, and a second-round multiplex PCR followed. Each CDR3 protein gets one entry after TCRdb re-called the multiplex PCR reads with MiXCR. The profile shows hundreds of thousands of distinct CDR3 sequences, under 25% of them singletons.

Source material: peripheral blood. The clonotype originates from a woman between 18 and 30 years old with stable Graves' hyperthyroidism. The chain recombines TRBV6-1 with TRBJ1-2; D remains unclear. The CDR3 loop is CASSEVGENYDYTF. The CDR3 coding sequence is TGTGCCAGCAGTGAAGTAGGAGAAAACTATGACTACACCTTC.